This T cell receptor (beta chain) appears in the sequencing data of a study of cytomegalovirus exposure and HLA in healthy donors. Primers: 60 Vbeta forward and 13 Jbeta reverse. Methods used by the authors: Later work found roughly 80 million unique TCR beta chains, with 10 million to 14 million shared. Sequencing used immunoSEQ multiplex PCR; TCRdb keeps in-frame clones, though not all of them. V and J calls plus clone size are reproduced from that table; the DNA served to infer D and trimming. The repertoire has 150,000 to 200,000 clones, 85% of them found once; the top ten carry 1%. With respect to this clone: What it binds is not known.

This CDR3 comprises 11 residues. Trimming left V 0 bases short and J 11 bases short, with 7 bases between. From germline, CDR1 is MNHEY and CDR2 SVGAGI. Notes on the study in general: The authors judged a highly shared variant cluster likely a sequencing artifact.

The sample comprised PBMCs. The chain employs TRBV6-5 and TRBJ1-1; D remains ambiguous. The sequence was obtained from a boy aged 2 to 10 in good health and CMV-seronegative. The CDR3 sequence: CASSYSGGAFF. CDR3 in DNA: TGTGCCAGCAGTTACTCAGGAGGGGCTTTCTTT.